This T cell receptor beta chain is drawn from a study of T cells after yellow fever vaccination. Study conclusions and caveats: Compared with primary, the secondary response was weaker and peaked at day 5, not 15.

The study made its TCR cDNA through 5'RACE template switching. That step introduced a universal primer site along with UMIs. MiXCR, applied by TCRdb to the 5' RACE reads, yields one record per CDR3 protein. The sample consists of hundreds of thousands of distinct CDR3 sequences, about 19% of them appearing once. This clonotype showed up just a few times. Its antigen is currently unknown. The CDR3 is 12 residues long. From germline, CDR1 is DFQATT and CDR2 SNEGSKA (reference sequence). V lost 5 bases and J 7 bases, leaving 12 bases between the germline ends. The J gene is TRBJ2-1, the V gene TRBV20-1; no firm D call. This receptor was taken from a man aged 25-45 years who received the YFV17D yellow fever vaccine. This specimen was PBMCs, taken 15 days after the yellow fever booster vaccination. The CDR3 loop is CSAPLLGNEQFF. The CDR3 nucleotides are TGCAGTGCTCCCCTCCTTGGGAATGAGCAGTTCTTC.